This passage covers 9 T cell receptor beta chains from one sample sequenced in a study of blood T cell repertoires in COVID-19. The table came from immunoSEQ multiplex PCR; TCRdb's copy has only in-frame clones and leaves some out. The table records 100,000 to 150,000 clones, around 83% of them present only once. Sequenced sample: peripheral blood. Receptor source: a man aged 55 to 70 with acute or convalescent COVID-19.

The chain combines TRBV7-2 with TRBJ1-2; 7 nucleotides line up with TRBD1. Looked up from germline, CDR1 is SGHTA and CDR2 is FQGNSA. CDR3 length: 13 amino acids. Trimming at V came to 4 bases and at J to 6 bases, leaving 5 bases not matched to a gene. CDR3 in DNA: TGTGCCAGCAGCTCCTGGACAGGAGATGGCTACACCTTC. It yields the protein CASSSWTGDGYTF.

V usage is TRBV9 and J usage is TRBJ2-7, with D tentatively TRBD1 (6 bases). This CDR3 contains 15 residues. V was shortened by 0 bases and J by 5 bases, with 15 bases between the two germline ends. Germline loops: CDR1 SGDLS, CDR2 YYNGEE. In nucleotides, the CDR3 is TGTGCCAGCAGCGTAGCAGTTGGCGCAGGGGACGAGCAGTACTTC. Protein sequence: CASSVAVGAGDEQYF.

The chain joins TRBV2 to TRBJ2-1; TRBD2 matches 8 bases. The CDR3 has 13 amino acids. Losses at the gene ends were 9 bases for V and 2 bases for J; bases not matched to a gene: 3. The germline V gene encodes CDR1 SNHLY and CDR2 FYNNEI. CDR3: CASSGNTYNEQFF. As DNA, the CDR3 is TGTGCCAGTAGCGGGAACACCTACAATGAGCAGTTCTTC.

The V call is TRBV3-1 (or the pseudogene TRBV3-2), the J call TRBJ1-1, with D maybe TRBD1 (5 bases). The CDR3 has 13 amino acids. CDR1 is LGHDT, CDR2 YNNKEL, per germline (reference sequence). V lost 2 bases and J 4 bases, leaving 8 bases between the germline ends. CDR3 sequence: CASSQRGSTEAFF. The CDR3 DNA is TGTGCCAGCAGCCAACGGGGGTCCACTGAAGCTTTCTTT.

This chain connects TRBV27 to TRBJ1-1; tentatively, D is TRBD1 (5 bases). This CDR3 region has 12 residues. Trimming took off 9 bases at V and 5 bases at J, with 13 bases between the two ends. Germline CDR1 reads MNHEY; CDR2 reads SMNVEV (reference sequence). The CDR3 protein is CASRNRGTEAFF. CDR3 bases: TGTGCCAGTCGCAATAGGGGAACTGAAGCTTTCTTT.

The chain joins TRBV6-4 to TRBJ2-1; 10 bases match TRBD2. The CDR3 has 16 amino acids. Trimming at V came to 0 bases and at J to 3 bases, leaving 2 bases not matched to a gene. The germline V gene encodes CDR1 MRHNA and CDR2 SNTAGT. In DNA form, the CDR3 reads TGTGCCAGCAGTGACTCCGGGACTAGCGACTACAATGAGCAGTTCTTC. Residues: CASSDSGTSDYNEQFF.

The chain is built from TRBV29-1 and TRBJ1-1; D is ambiguous. The V end was cut by 4 bases, the J end by 4 bases, with 19 bases between. The CDR3 is made up of 15 amino acids. Germline values: CDR1 SQVTM, CDR2 ANQGSEA. The CDR3 region is CSVVEALGLGTEAFF. Here the CDR3 DNA reads TGCAGCGTTGTGGAGGCCCTGGGGTTGGGCACTGAAGCTTTCTTT.

This chain connects TRBV6-5 to TRBJ2-7; 8 bases fit TRBD2. The V gene end was trimmed by 7 bases and the J gene end by 1 base; junction bases not matched to a gene: 9. The CDR3 loop spans 15 amino acids. Germline V gene lookup returns CDR1 MNHEY and CDR2 SVGAGI. Here the CDR3 reads CASNGPGGKSYEQYF. CDR3 nucleotides: TGTGCCAGCAACGGACCGGGAGGGAAGTCCTACGAGCAGTACTTC.

This rearrangement joins TRBV7-2 to TRBJ1-5; 8 bases fit TRBD1. The length of the CDR3 is 15 residues. CDR1 and CDR2 (germline): SGHTA, FQGNSA. The junction had 5 bases not matched to a gene; V was cut back by 1 base and J by 6 bases. The CDR3 DNA reads TGTGCCAGCAGCTTAGGGACAGGGTGGGTTCAGCCCCAGCATTTT. This sequence encodes CASSLGTGWVQPQHF.